The rows below give T cell receptor beta chains drawn from one sample of a study of CD4 T cells in relation to SARS-CoV-2 and coronaviruses. TCRdb keeps only in-frame clones here, not all; method: immunoSEQ multiplex PCR. The table has about 59,000 clones, 86% seen once. Sequenced input: memory CD4+ T cells from PBMCs. The receptors were gathered from a human donor in good health. The CDR3 runs from the conserved cysteine through the conserved F or W. A D gene is named only where the DNA matches it firmly. Clone size appears in some rows only: once, few, many, or a class for an expanded clone.

>TRBV2|15|TRBJ1-3|-|-
TGTGCCAGCAGTGCTACATCCGTCTCTGGAAACACCATATATTTT
CASSATSVSGNTIYF
>TRBV29-1|12|TRBJ2-2|-|-
TGCAGCGCCAGGCGAAACACCGGGGAGCTGTTTTTT
CSARRNTGELFF
>TRBV7-2|14|TRBJ1-5|-|few
TGTGCCAGCAGCTTAGCGACAGCTAATCAGCCCCAGCATTTT
CASSLATANQPQHF
>TRBV24-1|15|TRBJ1-4|TRBD1|-
TGTGCCACCAGTGATTCAGGGGGGAATTCAGAAAAACTGTTTTTT
CATSDSGGNSEKLFF
>TRBV29-1|13|TRBJ1-5|TRBD1|once
TGCAGCGTTTCGACAGGGGGCGGACAGCCCCAGCATTTT
CSVSTGGGQPQHF
>TRBV30|14|TRBJ2-1|-|-
TGTGCCTGGAATGGACAGAGCTCCTACAATGAGCAGTTCTTC
CAWNGQSSYNEQFF
>TRBV5-8|15|TRBJ2-1|TRBD2|-
TGTGCCAGCAGCTTTCGGCTAGCGGGCGTCAATGAGCAGTTCTTC
CASSFRLAGVNEQFF
>TRBV7-2|16|TRBJ2-1|TRBD2|few
TGTGCCAGCAGCCCTTCAAGCGGGAGTGCCTACAATGAGCAGTTCTTC
CASSPSSGSAYNEQFF
>TRBV19|16|TRBJ2-1|TRBD2|-
TGTGCCAGTAGTCACCCCGGGCTAGCGGGACACAATGAGCAGTTCTTC
CASSHPGLAGHNEQFF
>TRBV28|14|TRBJ2-5|TRBD2|-
TGTGCCAGCGCGCTAGCGGGATGGGTAGAGACCCAGTACTTC
CASALAGWVETQYF
>TRBV6-5|15|TRBJ1-3|TRBD1|-
TGTGCCAGCAGTACTCGGGACAGGGAGATGGGGACCATATATTTT
CASSTRDREMGTIYF
>TRBV9|17|TRBJ2-3|-|-
TGTGCCAGCAGCCTCAGTGGCCTGGGTGATTACACAGATACGCAGTATTTT
CASSLSGLGDYTDTQYF
>TRBV7-8|17|TRBJ2-4|TRBD2|-
TGTGCCAGCAGCTTAGGGAGCGGGATCTTGTCCAAAAACATTCAGTACTTC
CASSLGSGILSKNIQYF
>TRBV5-1|14|TRBJ2-5|TRBD1|-
TGCGCCAGCAGCTTGACAGGGGGCCAAGAGACCCAGTACTTC
CASSLTGGQETQYF
>TRBV19|14|TRBJ2-5|-|-
TGTGCCAGTAGTCCCAGGCAGGGGTGGGAGACCCAGTACTTC
CASSPRQGWETQYF
>TRBV12-3/TRBV12-4|12|TRBJ2-1|-|-
TGTGCCAGCAGTTTCGAGGGCCGTGAATGGTTCTTC
CASSFEGREWFF
>TRBV5-1|13|TRBJ2-7|-|once
TGCGCCAGCAGCTTGGCCGGGCACAGTCGTCAGTACTTC
CASSLAGHSRQYF
>TRBV5-4|15|TRBJ2-7|TRBD2|-
TGTGCCAGCAGCATCACTAGCGGCAGCTCCTACGAGCAGTACTTC
CASSITSGSSYEQYF
>TRBV28|13|TRBJ1-1|-|-
TGTGCCAGCAGTTTAGTTGACTACACTGAAGCTTTCTTT
CASSLVDYTEAFF
>TRBV19|18|TRBJ2-1|TRBD1|-
TGTGCCAGTAGAAGGGGACAGGGCGTACGAAGCTCCTACAATGAGCAGTTCTTC
CASRRGQGVRSSYNEQFF
>TRBV11-2|14|TRBJ2-7|TRBD2|-
TGTGCCAGCAGCGCCCAGCGGGAATCCTACGAGCAGTACTTC
CASSAQRESYEQYF
>TRBV2|13|TRBJ2-1|-|-
TGTGCCAGCATTAGGGGGAGGGCATCTGAGCAGTTCTTC
CASIRGRASEQFF
>TRBV6-6|12|TRBJ2-7|-|-
TGTGCCAGCAGTTCGGTGGGGCCCGAGCAGTACTTC
CASSSVGPEQYF
>TRBV24-1|16|TRBJ1-1|-|-
TGTGCCACCAGTCTTTCCTCATCGGGGGCTCATTGGGTAGCTTTCTTT
CATSLSSSGAHWVAFF
>TRBV5-4|14|TRBJ2-3|TRBD2|-
TGTGCCAGCAGCTTGGCGGGGGGACTAAATACGCAGTATTTT
CASSLAGGLNTQYF
>TRBV5-6|14|TRBJ1-4|-|-
TGTGCCAGCAGCTTGGACAACGGCGGGGAAAAACTGTTTTTT
CASSLDNGGEKLFF
>TRBV2|13|TRBJ1-4|-|-
TGTGCCAGCAGTGCTGGGGCTAATGAAAAACTGTTTTTT
CASSAGANEKLFF
>TRBV7-9|16|TRBJ2-3|-|-
TGTGCCAGCAGCCAAGGAGGGGCAGGGGCCACAGATACGCAGTATTTT
CASSQGGAGATDTQYF
>TRBV10-1|12|TRBJ2-2|-|-
TGCGCCAGCAGTAGGGGCACCGGGGAGCTGTTTTTT
CASSRGTGELFF
>TRBV5-1|14|TRBJ2-7|-|-
TGCGCCAGCAGCTTGGGACAGTCAAAGGACGAGCAGTACTTC
CASSLGQSKDEQYF
>TRBV14|16|TRBJ2-1|TRBD2|once
TGTGCCAGCAGCCAAGCTGGCGGGAGGCCCTACAATGAGCAGTTCTTC
CASSQAGGRPYNEQFF
>TRBV27|15|TRBJ2-3|TRBD1|few
TGTGCCAGCAGTACTGGGACAGGGTGGCCAGATACGCAGTATTTT
CASSTGTGWPDTQYF
>TRBV7-2|15|TRBJ1-1|-|-
TGTGCCAGCAGCCAGACAGGAGGAGGAAGCACTGAAGCTTTCTTT
CASSQTGGGSTEAFF